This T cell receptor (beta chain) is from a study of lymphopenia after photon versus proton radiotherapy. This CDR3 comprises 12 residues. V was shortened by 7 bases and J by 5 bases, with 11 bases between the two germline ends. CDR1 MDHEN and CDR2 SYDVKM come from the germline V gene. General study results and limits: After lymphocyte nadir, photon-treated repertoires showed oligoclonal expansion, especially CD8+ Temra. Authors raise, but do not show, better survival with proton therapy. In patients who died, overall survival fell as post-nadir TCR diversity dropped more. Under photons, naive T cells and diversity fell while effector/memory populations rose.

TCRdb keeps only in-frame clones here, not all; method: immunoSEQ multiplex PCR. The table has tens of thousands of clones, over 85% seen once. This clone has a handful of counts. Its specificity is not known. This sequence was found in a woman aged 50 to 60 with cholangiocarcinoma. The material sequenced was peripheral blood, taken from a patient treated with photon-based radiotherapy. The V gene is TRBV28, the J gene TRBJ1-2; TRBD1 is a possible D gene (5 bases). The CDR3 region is CASTPEGYGYTF. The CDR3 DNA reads TGTGCCAGCACCCCCGAGGGGTATGGCTACACCTTC.